This T cell receptor (beta chain) originates from a study of T cell responses to AZD1222 COVID-19 vaccine. There are a few counts of this clone. Its specificity is unknown. Germline CDR1 SGHRS, CDR2 YFSETQ. The CDR3 consists of 15 residues. The junction had 8 bases not matched to a gene; V was cut back by 0 bases and J by 6 bases. Study-wide points: Unmutated regions of variants are reportedly targeted by nearly half of spike-specific TCRs.

TCRdb keeps only in-frame clones here, not all; method: immunoSEQ multiplex PCR. The table lists more than 85,000 clones, roughly 92% of them singletons. Pooling of second doses given at about 4 or about 12 weeks was done. The sample here was peripheral blood, taken 28 days after the second AZD1222 dose. The TCR sequence derives from an adult who received the AZD1222 COVID-19 vaccine. The chain joins TRBV5-1 to TRBJ1-2; 7 bases are shared with TRBD1. The DNA for the CDR3 is TGCGCCAGCAGCTTGGGGTCGACAGGGCCTCATGGCTACACCTTC. The encoded protein is CASSLGSTGPHGYTF.